This T cell receptor (beta chain) was obtained from a study of graft-versus-host responses after intestinal transplantation listed by TCRdb under 2021. Regarding the study in general: Recipients received multivisceral, liver-intestinal, or isolated intestinal transplants. Every recipient was given anti-thymocyte globulin induction, then maintenance tacrolimus and steroids for approximately 3 years. Graft-versus-host and host-versus-graft alloreactive T cell clones were tracked in the graft, circulation and bone marrow after intestinal transplantation using bulk TCR-beta CDR3 sequencing. Alloreactive clones were identified by sequencing pre-transplant mixed lymphocyte reaction products and comparing these products with unstimulated pre-transplant donor and recipient T cells. Of the approximately 24 intestinal transplant recipients enrolled in the cohort, one of whom was a retransplant, 3 patients without pretransplant specimens were excluded. Donor T cell macrochimerism was defined as a peak of at least 4% donor T cells among recipient peripheral blood mononuclear cells. Instead of going to the commercial service, samples from three later patients were sequenced in-house on an Illumina MiSeq and processed with MiXCR. The full study reports these points: GvH clones were detected in recipient bone marrow, and some of these GvH clones were observed earlier in ileal mucosa or blood, consistent with an intestinal mucosal origin. Early after transplant, peak levels of circulating GvH clones were associated with declines in HvG clones. High GvH to HvG T cell clonal ratios were observed in the allografts of patients with donor T cell macrochimerism. The conclusions were limited by the relatively low number and heterogeneity of the intestinal transplant patients.

Libraries were constructed by the immunoSEQ multiplex PCR assay. For most patients, genomic DNA was isolated with the Qiagen DNeasy Blood and Tissue Kit and shipped frozen to Adaptive Biotechnologies for TCR sequencing. For most patients, genomic DNA was subjected to high-throughput TCR-beta CDR3 sequencing by Adaptive Biotechnologies. As for the authors' bioinformatics: Adaptive's ImmunoSEQ software was the source of the TCR sequencing data for roughly 19 patients, while three other patients were processed with MiXCR and VDJtools. To correct CD4 versus CD8 sorting errors, any sequence found in both subsets at a frequency ratio below 5:1 was removed. Because the origin of CDR3 nucleotide sequences shared between donor and recipient could not be assigned, those sequences were removed. At least 2-fold expansion over unstimulated cells and a minimum CFSE-low frequency of 0.002% (template counts) or 0.001% (read counts) were required for clones to be classified as alloreactive. Mappable clones were those detected in sequenced pre-transplant spleen, lymph node, or MLR CFSE-low populations of the donor or recipient. The cumulative frequency of alloreactive clones was calculated as a percentage of all sequences, weighted by copy number. The table comes from immuneACCESS by way of TCRdb, which keeps in-frame sequences with V and J called. Part of the clones is missing from these tables; in studies checked, under half for an unresolved V gene and the rest for unknown reasons. D and trimming come from the DNA, and the V and J calls and clone size come from that table. The sample table records roughly 89,000 clones; 80% to 95% of these occur just once. Around 0.15% of the sample comes from the top ten.

Per the germline V gene, SGHRS is the CDR1 and YFSETQ is the CDR2. The CDR3 sequence holds 14 residues, the cysteine and phenylalanine included. Left in the record is the CDR3 DNA by itself, 42 bases read in frame from the first base. Cut back by 4 bases and 1 base, the V and J ends lie 11 bases apart. Interpreted using the paper, the time point label stands for: cells obtained before transplantation from donor or recipient. CD3+CD4+ and CD3+CD8+ populations were FACS-sorted from unstimulated pre-transplant donor and recipient cells taken from spleen or lymph nodes. Notes on this clone: This clone's antigen is unknown. Per-nucleotide qualities are absent, and no much larger clonotype sits a single base away.

The chain employs TRBV5-1 and TRBJ1-1; the D segment could be TRBD1, given 6 matching bases. The receptor comes from a human donor who received an intestinal transplant. Here the sequenced sample was unstimulated CD4+ T cells sorted from spleen or lymph node cells, taken before intestinal transplant. Here the CDR3 is given as CASSRTGQNTEAFF. The sequence in DNA is TGCGCCAGCAGCCGAACGGGACAGAACACTGAAGCTTTCTTT.